The 14 T cell receptor beta chains below all came from one sample that was sequenced in a study of blood T cell repertoires in COVID-19. TCRdb's table, derived via immunoSEQ multiplex PCR, lists solely in-frame clones and lacks some. The profile shows fewer than 250,000 clones, approximately 84% of them singletons. The source material was peripheral blood. Every receptor here comes from a man aged 45-65 years with acute or convalescent COVID-19.

V is TRBV3-1 (or the pseudogene TRBV3-2) and J is TRBJ1-1; tentative D call: TRBD1 (6 bases). CDR1 is LGHDT, CDR2 YNNKEL, per germline (reference sequence). The CDR3 contains 16 residues. The V gene lost 1 base and the J gene lost 10 bases, with 22 bases spanning the gap. The CDR3 DNA follows: TGTGCCAGCAGCCAAGCCTATCCGGGACAAAAAGGATCAGCTTTCTTT. This codes for CASSQAYPGQKGSAFF.

V usage is TRBV7-3 and J usage is TRBJ1-1, with 8 bases aligning to TRBD1. The CDR3 length is 15 residues. Trimming took 2 bases from V and 5 from J; bases not matched to a gene: 7. Germline V gene sequence: CDR1 SGHTA, CDR2 FQGTGA. Here the CDR3 reads CASSLAGQGGTEAFF. The CDR3 coding sequence is TGTGCCAGCAGCTTAGCCGGACAGGGTGGTACTGAAGCTTTCTTT.

The V call is TRBV27, the J call TRBJ1-3; a weak D match, TRBD1 (5 bases). There are 14 residues in the CDR3. V shed 6 bases and J shed 2 bases, with 11 bases lying between them. The germline gives CDR1 MNHEY, CDR2 SMNVEV (reference sequence). The CDR3 region has the DNA TGTGCCAGCAGCCGCCCGGGGGCTGGAAACACCATATATTTT. It yields the protein CASSRPGAGNTIYF.

The rearrangement uses TRBV23-1 and TRBJ1-3; no clear D. TRBV23-1 is noted as an ORF with a role that remains uncertain. Trimming took 7 bases from V and 1 from J, leaving 14 bases between them. The CDR3 runs 15 residues. CDR3 sequence (DNA): TGCGCCAGCACCTATGAGGAGCTTTCTGGAAACACCATATATTTT. As protein: CASTYEELSGNTIYF.

This chain connects TRBV25-1 to TRBJ1-4, with a tentative D call TRBD1 (6 bases). Germline assignment: CDR1 MGHDK and CDR2 SYGVNS. The V and J ends lost 8 bases and 7 bases respectively, with 17 bases between them. The CDR3 runs to 14 residues. In nucleotides, the CDR3 is TGTGCCAGCCACGCCGGGACAATGGGTGAAAAACTGTTTTTT. This sequence encodes CASHAGTMGEKLFF.

The V gene is TRBV5-1, the J gene TRBJ2-7, with D perhaps matching TRBD2 (6 bases). The V gene's germline CDR1 is SGHRS and CDR2 YFSETQ. This CDR3 is built from 14 residues. V was trimmed by 0 bases and J by 2 bases, leaving 9 bases between them. Written as DNA, the CDR3 is TGCGCCAGCAGCTTGGGGGACTCAGCCTACGAGCAGTACTTC. Its protein is CASSLGDSAYEQYF.

V usage is TRBV5-1 and J usage is TRBJ1-5; D is ambiguous. The CDR3 loop spans 15 amino acids. CDR1 is SGHRS and CDR2 is YFSETQ in the germline V gene. Between the trimmed V and J ends, which lost 1 base and 1 base, there was a span of 9 bases. The CDR3 nucleotides are TGCGCCAGCAGCTTGTTTACGGGGAGCAATCAGCCCCAGCATTTT. This encodes CASSLFTGSNQPQHF.

V and J are TRBV2 and TRBJ1-2; 10 bases line up with TRBD1. CDR3 length equals 13 residues. V shed 6 bases and J 7 bases; nucleotides not matched to a gene: 5. CDR1 is SNHLY, CDR2 FYNNEI, per germline. The CDR3 protein is CASRGQGRRGYTF. The CDR3 nucleotides read TGTGCCAGCAGGGGACAGGGGCGGCGTGGCTACACCTTC.

The rearrangement uses TRBV11-3 and TRBJ2-3, with TRBD2 matching over 9 bases. The CDR3 is 15 residues long. With 1 base clipped from V and 6 bases from J, the junction kept 5 bases outside the gene matches. Germline lookup yields CDR1 SGHNT and CDR2 YENEEA. CDR3: CASSLGASGDDTQYF. In DNA, the CDR3 is TGTGCCAGCAGCTTAGGGGCTAGCGGGGATGATACGCAGTATTTT.

The gene calls are TRBV6-5 and TRBJ1-1; tentatively, D is TRBD1 (5 bases). Germline CDR1 MNHEY, CDR2 SVGAGI. The CDR3 totals 12 residues. Deletions cut 9 bases from V and 3 bases from J, with 11 bases between. CDR3 protein: CASRRGYTEAFF. The CDR3, as DNA: TGTGCCAGTCGACGGGGGTACACTGAAGCTTTCTTT.

This clone was seen a few times. The V gene is TRBV19, the J gene TRBJ1-5; weak D call: TRBD1 (5 bases). V was clipped by 3 bases and J by 7 bases, with 13 bases between them. Germline V gene sequence: CDR1 LNHDA, CDR2 SQIVND (reference sequence). CDR3 length: 14 residues. The CDR3 sequence: CASSMGGWGQPQHF. The CDR3 DNA sequence: TGTGCCAGTAGTATGGGAGGGTGGGGGCAGCCCCAGCATTTT.

The CDR3 sequence is CASSRGSSYNEQFF. DNA for the CDR3: TGTGCCAGCTCACGGGGGAGCTCCTACAATGAGCAGTTCTTC. The V call is TRBV25-1, the J call TRBJ2-1; tentatively, D is TRBD2 (6 bases). The CDR3 is 14 residues long. With 8 bases removed from V and 0 bases from J, the gap between germline ends came to 11 bases. Germline V CDR1 and CDR2: MGHDK, SYGVNS.

This clone has just a few counts. Here the CDR3 reads CASSPAPRRGYTF. CDR3 sequence (DNA): TGTGCCAGCAGCCCGGCCCCAAGGAGGGGCTACACCTTC. V usage is TRBV7-9 and J usage is TRBJ1-2, with D uncertain. The CDR3 runs 13 residues. Trimming took off 5 bases at V and 8 bases at J, with 15 bases between the two ends. Germline CDR1 is SEHNR and CDR2 is FQNEAQ (reference sequence). Full variable domain (rest looked up from reference TRBV7-9 and TRBJ1-2): DTGVSQNPRHKITKRGQNVTFRCDPISEHNRLYWYRQTLGQGPEFLTYFQNEAQLEKSRLLSDRFSAERPKGSFSTLEIQRTEQGDSAMYLCASSPAPRRGYTFGSGTRLTVV.

The J gene is TRBJ1-1, the V gene TRBV5-1, with D possibly TRBD1 on 6 matching bases. CDR3 length: 14 residues. Per germline, CDR1 SGHRS and CDR2 YFSETQ. Trimming took off 0 bases at V and 6 bases at J, with 12 bases between the two ends. The CDR3 reads CASSLGQDKAEAFF. In DNA form, the CDR3 reads TGCGCCAGCAGCTTGGGACAGGACAAGGCTGAAGCTTTCTTT.